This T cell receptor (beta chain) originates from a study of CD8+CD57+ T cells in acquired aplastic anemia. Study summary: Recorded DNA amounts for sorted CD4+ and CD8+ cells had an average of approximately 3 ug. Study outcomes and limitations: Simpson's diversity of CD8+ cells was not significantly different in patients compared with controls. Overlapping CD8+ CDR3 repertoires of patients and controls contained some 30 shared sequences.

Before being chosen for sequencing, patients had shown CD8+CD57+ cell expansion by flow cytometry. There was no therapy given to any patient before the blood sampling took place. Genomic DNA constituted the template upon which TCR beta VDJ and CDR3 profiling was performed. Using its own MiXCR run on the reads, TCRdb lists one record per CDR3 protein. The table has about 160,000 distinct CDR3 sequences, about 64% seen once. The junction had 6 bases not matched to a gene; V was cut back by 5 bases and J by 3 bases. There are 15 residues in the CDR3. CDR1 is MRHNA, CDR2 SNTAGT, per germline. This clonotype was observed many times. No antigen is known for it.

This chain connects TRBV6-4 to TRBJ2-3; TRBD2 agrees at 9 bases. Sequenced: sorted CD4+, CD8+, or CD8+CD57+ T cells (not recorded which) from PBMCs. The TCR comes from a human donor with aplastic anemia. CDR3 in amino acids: CASSSGGGATDTQYF. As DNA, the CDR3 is TGTGCCAGCAGTAGTGGCGGGGGGGCTACAGATACGCAGTATTTT.